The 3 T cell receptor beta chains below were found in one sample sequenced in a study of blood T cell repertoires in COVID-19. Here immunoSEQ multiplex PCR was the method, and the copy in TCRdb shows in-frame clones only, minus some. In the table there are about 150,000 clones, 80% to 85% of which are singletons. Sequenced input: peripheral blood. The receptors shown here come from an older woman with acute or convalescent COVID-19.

CDR3 sequence: CASRGSFNQPQHF. CDR3 coding DNA: TGTGCCAGCAGAGGTAGCTTCAATCAGCCCCAGCATTTT. V gene TRBV6-5 combines with J gene TRBJ1-5; D is unclear. Germline values: CDR1 MNHEY, CDR2 SVGAGI. Trimming cost V 6 bases and J 3 bases, with 9 bases left between them. This CDR3 comprises 13 residues.

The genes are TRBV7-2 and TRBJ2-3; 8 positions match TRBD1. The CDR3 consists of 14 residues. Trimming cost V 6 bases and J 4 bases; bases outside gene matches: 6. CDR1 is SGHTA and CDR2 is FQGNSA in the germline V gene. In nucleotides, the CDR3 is TGTGCCAGCAGAGGGACAGGTCAGTCAGATACGCAGTATTTT. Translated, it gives CASRGTGQSDTQYF. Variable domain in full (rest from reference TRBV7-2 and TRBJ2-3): GAGVSQSPSNKVTEKGKDVELRCDPISGHTALYWYRQSLGQGLEFLIYFQGNSAPDKSGLPSDRFSAERTGGSVSTLTIQRTQQEDSAVYLCASRGTGQSDTQYFGPGTRLTVL.

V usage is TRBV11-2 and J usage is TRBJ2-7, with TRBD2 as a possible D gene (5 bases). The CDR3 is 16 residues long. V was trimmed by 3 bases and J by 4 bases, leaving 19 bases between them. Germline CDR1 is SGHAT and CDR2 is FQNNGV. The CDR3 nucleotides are TGTGCCAGCAGCTTTGGAGGAGGCGGTCCCCCATACGAGCAGTACTTC. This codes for CASSFGGGGPPYEQYF.